What follows are 13 T cell receptor beta chains derived from one specimen sequenced in a study of shared clonotypes between healthy human individuals. Sequenced by immunoSEQ multiplex PCR; TCRdb stores in-frame clones only, minus some. The repertoire has 2,500,000 or so clones, 90% to 95% of them found once; the top ten carry about 0.13%. Sequenced material: naive CD4+ T cells sorted from blood. Subset reported: CD45RA+ positively selected. These receptors were collected from a man aged 18 to 30 in good health.

J is TRBJ2-6 and V is TRBV6-6; D remains unclear. Per germline, CDR1 MNHNY and CDR2 SVGAGI (reference sequence). V lost 4 bases and J 0 bases, leaving 7 bases between the germline ends. The CDR3 spans 15 residues. The CDR3 DNA reads as TGTGCCAGCAGTTCTGTCAGCTCTGGGGCCAACGTCCTGACTTTC. Its translation: CASSSVSSGANVLTF.

The chain links TRBV7-2 to TRBJ2-7, with D possibly TRBD1 on 5 matching bases. The CDR3 is 15 residues long. V gave up 5 bases and J gave up 5 bases, with 19 bases separating them. The V gene's germline CDR1 is SGHTA and CDR2 FQGNSA. In DNA, the CDR3 is TGTGCCAGCAGCCCCCGGCAGGGTGAGTGGAACGAGCAGTACTTC. This sequence encodes CASSPRQGEWNEQYF.

The J gene is TRBJ1-3, the V gene TRBV5-1; TRBD1 matches at 8 bases. After removal of 0 bases from V and 6 bases from J, the junction contained 5 bases not matched to a gene. CDR1 and CDR2 from the germline V gene are SGHRS and YFSETQ. This CDR3 is built from 15 residues. This CDR3 reads CASSLGTGSQNTIYF. The CDR3, as DNA: TGCGCCAGCAGCTTGGGGACAGGGTCTCAAAACACCATATATTTT.

This clone was seen only once. The chain couples TRBV5-1 to TRBJ2-1; possible D gene TRBD2, 5 bases. CDR1 is SGHRS, CDR2 YFSETQ, per germline. There are 12 residues in the CDR3. Between the trimmed V and J ends, which lost 8 bases and 3 bases, there was a span of 9 bases. The CDR3 DNA sequence: TGCGCCAGTGGGAGCGTCTACAATGAGCAGTTCTTC. The encoded protein is CASGSVYNEQFF.

The V gene is TRBV7-9, the J gene TRBJ1-3; a possible D gene is TRBD1 (5 bases). Trimming removed 8 bases at V and 0 bases at J, with 11 bases between. CDR3 length: 14 amino acids. Germline loops: CDR1 SEHNR, CDR2 FQNEAQ (reference sequence). Here the CDR3 reads CASGGLASGNTIYF. CDR3 DNA sequence: TGTGCCAGCGGGGGACTAGCCTCTGGAAACACCATATATTTT.

On this clone: The same CDR3 arises from other DNA sequences in this sample as well. This chain joins TRBV29-1 and TRBJ2-6; D unresolved. V was pared by 5 bases and J by 0 bases, with 5 bases between. Germline V gene data show CDR1 as SQVTM and CDR2 as ANQGSEA. The CDR3 covers 13 residues. The CDR3 DNA reads TGCAGCGTTCGGAGCTCTGGGGCCAACGTCCTGACTTTC. This translates into CSVRSSGANVLTF.

This chain links TRBV4-1 with TRBJ1-4; a weak D match, TRBD1 (6 bases). CDR1 and CDR2 (germline): MGHRA, YSYEKL. Between the trimmed V and J ends, which lost 3 bases and 4 bases, there was a span of 9 bases. This CDR3 has 14 amino acids. The CDR3 protein is CASSQGALNEKLFF. The CDR3 DNA reads as TGCGCCAGCAGCCAGGGGGCGCTTAATGAAAAACTGTTTTTT.

V and J are TRBV27 and TRBJ2-4, with 8 positions matching TRBD2. Trimming at V came to 6 bases and at J to 8 bases, leaving 6 bases not matched to a gene. Germline lookup yields CDR1 MNHEY and CDR2 SMNVEV (reference sequence). This CDR3 has 13 amino acids. The CDR3 sequence is CASRRSGGDIQYF. The CDR3 region has the DNA TGTGCCAGCAGGCGATCCGGGGGGGACATTCAGTACTTC.

V is TRBV2 and J is TRBJ2-7, with D perhaps being TRBD1 or TRBD2 (7 bases each). The V gene's germline CDR1 is SNHLY and CDR2 FYNNEI. CDR3 length equals 16 residues. The V and J ends lost 3 bases and 4 bases respectively, with 19 bases between them. The CDR3 DNA reads TGTGCCAGCAGTGACCTAGACAGGGAGGGCTCGTACGAGCAGTACTTC. Translated, it gives CASSDLDREGSYEQYF.

The rearrangement joins TRBV29-1 to TRBJ2-1; 8 positions agree with TRBD2. Germline values: CDR1 SQVTM, CDR2 ANQGSEA. V was clipped by 4 bases and J by 15 bases; unmatched bases: 8. The CDR3 is 11 amino acids. The DNA for the CDR3 is TGCAGCGTTGTCGAAGCGGGAGTCACGTTCTTC. Its protein is CSVVEAGVTFF.

This chain uses TRBV7-3 with TRBJ2-3; D tentatively reads TRBD1 or TRBD2 (7 bases each). V lost 5 bases and J lost 2, with 14 bases in between. Germline V gene data show CDR1 as SGHTA and CDR2 as FQGTGA. The CDR3 covers 15 residues. Here the CDR3 reads CASSPGGETTDTQYF. The CDR3 nucleotides read TGTGCCAGCAGCCCAGGGGGGGAGACCACAGATACGCAGTATTTT.

The V and J genes are TRBV18 and TRBJ1-2; D gene ambiguous. This CDR3 has 14 residues. Germline CDR1 reads KGHSH; CDR2 reads LQKENI. Trimming shortened V by 6 bases and J by 2 bases, and 13 bases separated the two germline ends. CDR3 sequence (DNA): TGTGCCAGCTCGATAGTCCGGGAGAACTATGGCTACACCTTC. Translating it yields CASSIVRENYGYTF.

The genes are TRBV5-1 and TRBJ2-7, with D perhaps TRBD2 (6 bases). The CDR3 is made up of 18 amino acids. Germline CDR1 reads SGHRS; CDR2 reads YFSETQ. Trimming removed 0 bases from V and 1 base from J, with 20 bases in between. This chain's CDR3 is CASSLAIGGGLTSYEQYF. The CDR3 DNA follows: TGCGCCAGCAGCTTGGCTATCGGTGGAGGGCTTACGTCCTACGAGCAGTACTTC.